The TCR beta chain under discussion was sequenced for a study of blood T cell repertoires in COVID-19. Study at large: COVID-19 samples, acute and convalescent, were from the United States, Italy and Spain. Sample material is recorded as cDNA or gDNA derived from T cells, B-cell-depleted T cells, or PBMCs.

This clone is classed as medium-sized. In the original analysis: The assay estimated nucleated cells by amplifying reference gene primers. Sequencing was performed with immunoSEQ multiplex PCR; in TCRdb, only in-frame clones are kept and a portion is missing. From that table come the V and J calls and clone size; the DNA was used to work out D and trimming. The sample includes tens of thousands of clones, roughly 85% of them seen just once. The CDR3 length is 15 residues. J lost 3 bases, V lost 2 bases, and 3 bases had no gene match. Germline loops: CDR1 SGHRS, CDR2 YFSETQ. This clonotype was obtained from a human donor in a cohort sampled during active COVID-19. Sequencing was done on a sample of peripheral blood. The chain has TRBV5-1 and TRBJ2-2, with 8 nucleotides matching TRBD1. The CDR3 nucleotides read TGCGCCAGCAGCTTTGGACAGGGCTACACCGGGGAGCTGTTTTTT. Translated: CASSFGQGYTGELFF.